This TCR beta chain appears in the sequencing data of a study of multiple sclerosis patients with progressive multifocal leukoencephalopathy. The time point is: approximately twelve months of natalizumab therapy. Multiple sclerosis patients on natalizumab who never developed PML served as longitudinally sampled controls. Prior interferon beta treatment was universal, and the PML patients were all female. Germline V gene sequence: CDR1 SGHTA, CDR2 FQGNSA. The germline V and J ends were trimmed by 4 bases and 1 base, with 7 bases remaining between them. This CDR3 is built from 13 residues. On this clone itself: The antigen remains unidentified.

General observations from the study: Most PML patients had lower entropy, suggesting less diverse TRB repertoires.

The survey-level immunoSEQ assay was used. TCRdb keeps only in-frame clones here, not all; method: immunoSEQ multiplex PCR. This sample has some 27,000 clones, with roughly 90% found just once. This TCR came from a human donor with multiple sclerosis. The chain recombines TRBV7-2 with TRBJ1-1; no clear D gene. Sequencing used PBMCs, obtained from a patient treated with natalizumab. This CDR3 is CASSYTENTEAFF. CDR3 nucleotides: TGTGCCAGCAGCTACACAGAGAACACTGAAGCTTTCTTT.